This T cell receptor (beta chain) is from a study of T cell repertoires in cytomegalovirus infection. TCRdb analysed the reads with MiXCR anew, one entry per CDR3 protein. In the table there are around 85,000 distinct CDR3 sequences, 40% to 50% of which are singletons. V lost 5 bases to trimming and J lost 7 bases; unmatched junction nucleotides: 10. Germline V lookup: CDR1 MNHEY, CDR2 SMNVEV (reference sequence). The CDR3 has 15 amino acids. General study findings and limits: Of the TCR beta families, the public ones yielded a cumulative frequency that identified carriers of CMV plus the relevant HLA.

Note on this clonotype: Its antigen is still unknown.

The TCR comes from a human donor in good health (CMV status not recorded). Some clones in this sample may be carry-over from other donors' samples. The chain carries TRBV27 and TRBJ2-1, with 8 positions matching TRBD1. The specimen was CD8+ T cells from cultured PBMCs, collected from culture after CMV antigen stimulation. The CDR3 nucleotides read TGTGCCAGCAGTCCTTATCCAACAGGGGGGAATGAGCAGTTCTTC. Its translation is CASSPYPTGGNEQFF.